These 8 T cell receptor beta chains were sequenced from one sample in a study of molecular identifiers for immune sequencing clone quantification. Via MiXCR, TCRdb re-called the PCR reads, giving one row per CDR3 protein. The data show more than 550,000 distinct CDR3 sequences, with approximately 24% seen just once and 0.78% held by the top ten. Sequencing used naive CD8+ T cells from blood, with Jurkat cell RNA spiked in. Subset defined: FACS-sorted CD8+CD4-CCR7+CD45RA+ naive T cells. These receptors were obtained from a human donor in good health. Some libraries in this study had Jurkat cell RNA spiked in.

This clonotype has a count of ten or more. The rearrangement joins TRBV4-1 to TRBJ2-6; 7 bases fit TRBD1. CDR1 is MGHRA, CDR2 YSYEKL, per germline. This CDR3 spans 16 amino acids. The trim removed 5 bases at V and 0 bases at J, leaving 4 bases unmatched. This CDR3 is CASSTTGSSGANVLTF. In DNA form, the CDR3 reads TGCGCCAGCAGCACGACAGGGAGCTCTGGGGCCAACGTCCTGACTTTC.

This clonotype appeared a few times. J is TRBJ2-5 and V is TRBV20-1, with 7 nucleotides matching TRBD1. CDR1 is DFQATT, CDR2 SNEGSKA, per germline (reference sequence). V dropped 2 bases and J dropped 9; count of bases not matched to a gene: 18. There are 16 residues in the CDR3. The chain's CDR3 is CSARPTGALRVGAQYF. In nucleotides, the CDR3 is TGCAGTGCTAGACCCACAGGGGCCCTGAGGGTCGGGGCCCAGTACTTC.

In the case of this clonotype: The conserved phenylalanine or tryptophan normally closing the CDR3 is absent here, so this likely arose from a read error. The chain links TRBV11-2 to TRBJ2-1, with no clear D. CDR1 SGHAT and CDR2 FQNNGV come from the germline V gene. Trimming stripped 1 base from V and 9 bases from J, with 10 bases between. The CDR3 totals 13 residues. The CDR3 here is CASSLGSGCEQFL. CDR3 coding DNA: TGTGCCAGCAGCTTAGGGTCTGGGTGTGAGCAGTTCTTG.

This clonotype was seen repeatedly, ten times or more. The V call is TRBV11-2, the J call TRBJ2-5; perhaps TRBD1 as D (5 bases). The germline CDR1 and CDR2 sequences are SGHAT and FQNNGV. CDR3 length: 13 residues. Trimming removed 5 bases at V and 9 bases at J, with 16 bases between. The CDR3 protein is CASSPTVPGAQYF. CDR3 bases: TGTGCCAGCAGCCCGACAGTTCCTGGGGCCCAGTACTTC.

This clonotype has ten or more counts. The V and J genes are TRBV7-9 and TRBJ2-1; a possible D gene is TRBD2 (6 bases). The CDR3 totals 15 residues. CDR1 SEHNR and CDR2 FQNEAQ come from the germline V gene (reference sequence). Trimming cost V 1 base and J 2 bases, with 9 bases left between them. The CDR3 sequence: CASSLVSGAYNEQFF. The CDR3 DNA sequence: TGTGCCAGCAGCTTAGTTAGCGGAGCCTACAATGAGCAGTTCTTC.

The gene calls are TRBV12-3 or TRBV12-4 and TRBJ1-2; D is possibly TRBD1 (6 bases). Trimming cost V 3 bases and J 2 bases, with 16 bases left between them. This CDR3 contains 16 residues. CDR3 coding DNA: TGTGCCAGCAGTTTTTCAGGGGCCCGCCTAAACTATGGCTACACCTTC. Protein: CASSFSGARLNYGYTF.

This clonotype appeared many times. The rearrangement uses TRBV10-3 and TRBJ2-7; no clear D. The V end was cut by 3 bases, the J end by 3 bases, with 9 bases between. This CDR3 region has 13 residues. CDR1 and CDR2 from the germline V gene are ENHRY and SYGVKD. CDR3 bases: TGTGCCATCAGTGATATAGGCCGCTACGAGCAGTACTTC. It is translated as CAISDIGRYEQYF.

This clonotype was seen a few times. The chain carries TRBV25-1 and TRBJ1-2; D uncertain. The CDR3 has 11 amino acids. The germline V and J ends were trimmed by 7 bases and 8 bases, with 11 bases remaining between them. Germline V gene lookup returns CDR1 MGHDK and CDR2 SYGVNS. The chain's CDR3 is CASKHPRGYTF. The CDR3 region has the DNA TGTGCCAGCAAACATCCCAGGGGCTACACCTTC.